These 10 T cell receptor beta chains share one sample of origin, sequenced in a study of beta chain features in type 1 diabetes (dated by TCRdb to between 2018 and 2020). These TCRs' antigens remain unknown. Overall results and qualifications from the work: In all four CD4+ subsets, TCRB CDR3 length was moderately but significantly shorter in type 1 diabetes patients.

Library creation used the immunoSEQ multiplex PCR assay. All of the isolated RNA was reverse transcribed with the High Capacity cDNA Reverse Transcription Kit, so expressed TCRB transcripts were sequenced. Not all clones reach the TCRdb copy of this immuneACCESS table, which keeps in-frame sequences only. Checked studies attribute under half of the gap to unresolved V genes and leave the rest unexplained. This sample has around 250,000 clones in its table, and around 13% of those were observed once. The ten largest make up approximately 0.021% of the sample. The specimen was naive CD4+ T cells from blood. The cell subset or site label, read with the paper, signifies: true naive CD4+ T cells. These receptors were taken from a man aged 25 to 40 with type 1 diabetes.

The sample holds a few counts of this clone. The J gene is TRBJ2-7, the V gene TRBV6-5, with 10 bases matching TRBD1. The CDR3 has 14 amino acids. V shed 4 bases and J 7 bases; nucleotides not matched to a gene: 7. Germline lookup yields CDR1 MNHEY and CDR2 SVGAGI. Here the CDR3 DNA reads TGTGCCAGCAGTTTGGGACAGGGGCTAGGGGAGCAGTACTTC. Amino acid sequence: CASSLGQGLGEQYF.

This clone was seen more than once but under ten times. This chain joins TRBV19 and TRBJ1-5; possible D gene TRBD1, 5 bases. The germline V and J ends were trimmed by 3 bases and 0 bases, with 9 bases remaining between them. Germline values: CDR1 LNHDA, CDR2 SQIVND (reference sequence). This CDR3 is built from 15 residues. The chain's CDR3 is CASSMGLTSNQPQHF. DNA for the CDR3: TGTGCCAGTAGTATGGGACTGACTAGCAATCAGCCCCAGCATTTT.

The chain combines TRBV18 with TRBJ2-7; 7 nucleotides line up with TRBD1. Germline V gene lookup returns CDR1 KGHSH and CDR2 LQKENI. This CDR3 region has 13 residues. With V trimmed by 6 bases and J by 9 bases, 11 bases remained unmatched. CDR3 residues: CASSQLDRDAQYF. DNA for the CDR3: TGTGCCAGCTCCCAACTCGACAGGGACGCGCAGTACTTC.

This clone appeared a few times. The chain links TRBV6-5 to TRBJ1-1; D unresolved. The V end was cut by 8 bases, the J end by 1 base, with 5 bases between. Germline-derived CDR1 and CDR2 are MNHEY and SVGAGI. The length of the CDR3 is 11 residues. The CDR3 region is CASARNTEAFF. As DNA, the CDR3 is TGTGCCAGCGCTAGGAACACTGAAGCTTTCTTT.

This clone was observed a handful of times. The genes are TRBV9 and TRBJ2-3, with TRBD2 identical over 11 bases. CDR3 length: 16 residues. The V and J ends lost 5 bases and 0 bases, in that order; junction bases with no gene match: 5. Germline-derived CDR1 and CDR2 are SGDLS and YYNGEE. CDR3 sequence (DNA): TGTGCCAGCAGTCATAGCGGGGGGGGAAGCACAGATACGCAGTATTTT. Protein sequence: CASSHSGGGSTDTQYF. The variable domain in full, with the rest retrieved from reference TRBV9 and TRBJ2-3, is DSGVTQTPKHLITATGQRVTLRCSPRSGDLSVYWYQQSLDQGLQFLIQYYNGEERAKGNILERFSAQQFPDLHSELNLSSLELGDSALYFCASSHSGGGSTDTQYFGPGTRLTVL.

This clone occurred a few times. The gene calls are TRBV19 and TRBJ2-6, with TRBD1 matching over 9 bases. This CDR3 has 20 residues. CDR1 and CDR2 from the germline V gene are LNHDA and SQIVND (reference sequence). V lost 1 base and J lost 2; bases outside the gene matches: 12. As DNA, the CDR3 is TGTGCCAGTAGTATAGGAGGGGGACAGGGCGTTACTACTGGGGCCAACGTCCTGACTTTC. This gives the protein CASSIGGGQGVTTGANVLTF.

This chain links TRBV18 with TRBJ2-7; D possibly corresponds to TRBD1 (5 bases). This CDR3 region has 15 residues. Deletions cut 1 base from V and 3 bases from J, with 13 bases between. The germline gives CDR1 KGHSH, CDR2 LQKENI. CDR3 protein: CASSPRQGDVYEQYF. The CDR3 region has the DNA TGTGCCAGCTCACCACGGCAGGGCGATGTCTACGAGCAGTACTTC.

V usage is TRBV2 and J usage is TRBJ2-7, with 8 bases matching TRBD1. The CDR3 has 13 residues. V was clipped by 6 bases and J by 6 bases; unmatched bases: 7. The V gene's germline CDR1 is SNHLY and CDR2 FYNNEI. CDR3 DNA: TGTGCCAGCAGACCTACAGGGGGGCCCGAGCAGTACTTC. Residues: CASRPTGGPEQYF.

The rearrangement links TRBV18 to TRBJ2-2; D call uncertain. Germline V gene sequence: CDR1 KGHSH, CDR2 LQKENI. This CDR3 region has 14 residues. Trimming took 6 bases from V and 1 from J, leaving 9 bases between them. CDR3 DNA sequence: TGTGCCAGCTCCTACACAGAGAACACCGGGGAGCTGTTTTTT. Protein: CASSYTENTGELFF.

The chain joins TRBV5-1 to TRBJ2-5, with D possibly matching TRBD1 (6 bases). CDR3 size: 16 residues. CDR1 is SGHRS and CDR2 is YFSETQ in the germline V gene. The V gene lost 3 bases and the J gene lost 2 bases, with 17 bases spanning the gap. The CDR3 loop is CASSWGAPQGQETQYF. CDR3 DNA: TGCGCCAGCAGCTGGGGAGCCCCCCAGGGGCAAGAGACCCAGTACTTC. Variable domain in full (rest from reference TRBV5-1 and TRBJ2-5): KAGVTQTPRYLIKTRGQQVTLSCSPISGHRSVSWYQQTPGQGLQFLFEYFSETQRNKGNFPGRFSGRQFSNSRSEMNVSTLELGDSALYLCASSWGAPQGQETQYFGPGTRLLVL.